Below are 11 T cell receptor beta chains sequenced from a single sample in a study of regulatory T cells in long-lasting Graves disease. Arm-PCR of CDR3 regions with iRepertoire HTBI primers generated TCR beta libraries. TCRdb reprocessed the multiplex PCR reads with MiXCR, giving one entry per CDR3 protein. This sample has approximately 470,000 distinct CDR3 sequences; around 21% occur once, and the top ten carry 7.8%. The time point here: persistent/refractory GD, antithyroid drugs over 5 years with positive TRAb. With RNA extracted from PBMCs as input, the TCR library was made. The sample in question was peripheral blood mononuclear cells (PBMCs), obtained when the disease was refractory, from a patient treated with antithyroid drugs. The receptors come from a female donor with Graves disease.

The chain couples TRBV10-1 to TRBJ1-5; 11 nucleotides match TRBD1. The germline CDR1 and CDR2 sequences are WNHNN and SYGVQD (reference sequence). The CDR3 has 13 amino acids. J lost 9 bases, V lost 6 bases, and 4 bases had no gene match. The CDR3 DNA reads TGCGCCAGCAGAGGGACAGGGGGTTCGCCCCAGCATTTT. It codes for CASRGTGGSPQHF.

The gene calls are TRBV27 and TRBJ1-5; D is unclear. Germline V gene data show CDR1 as MNHEY and CDR2 as SMNVEV (reference sequence). This CDR3 has 16 amino acids. Deletions cut 6 bases from V and 2 bases from J, with 17 bases between. CDR3 sequence: CASSPRWPTGNQPQHF. The CDR3 bases are TGTGCCAGCAGCCCCCGGTGGCCTACAGGCAATCAGCCCCAGCATTTT.

This clonotype was picked up a small number of times. The rearrangement uses TRBV13 and TRBJ1-2; the match to TRBD1 covers 10 bases. Germline CDR1 PRHDT, CDR2 FYEKMQ (reference sequence). V lost 4 bases, J lost 7 bases, and 9 bases stayed unmatched. The CDR3 has 15 residues. CDR3 loop: CASSYYDRGLSGYTF. The CDR3 DNA sequence: TGTGCCAGCAGCTATTACGACAGGGGGCTAAGTGGCTACACCTTC.

This clonotype was observed many times. The chain recombines TRBV7-2 with TRBJ2-7, with 9 bases lining up with TRBD2. The V segment lost 5 bases and the J segment 4 bases; nucleotides outside the gene matches: 9. Germline values: CDR1 SGHTA, CDR2 FQGNSA. CDR3 length: 15 residues. CDR3 amino acids: CASSLSGTSNYEQYF. The CDR3 nucleotides read TGTGCCAGCAGCCTTTCCGGGACTAGCAATTACGAGCAGTACTTC. Variable domain in full (rest from reference TRBV7-2 and TRBJ2-7): GAGVSQSPSNKVTEKGKDVELRCDPISGHTALYWYRQSLGQGLEFLIYFQGNSAPDKSGLPSDRFSAERTGGSVSTLTIQRTQQEDSAVYLCASSLSGTSNYEQYFGPGTRLTVT.

The chain joins TRBV7-8 to TRBJ1-4; TRBD1 is a possible D gene (6 bases). Germline CDR1 SGHVS, CDR2 FQNEAQ. V was shortened by 5 bases and J by 10 bases, with 20 bases between the two germline ends. The CDR3 extends over 15 amino acids. The CDR3 coding sequence is TGTGCCAGCAGCCCCCACAGGGTCGTCAGGCCAAAACTGTTTTTT. Translating it yields CASSPHRVVRPKLFF.

The sample holds many counts of this clonotype. The chain carries TRBV28 and TRBJ2-7; D unresolved. Germline assignment: CDR1 MDHEN and CDR2 SYDVKM. Deletions cut 9 bases from V and 6 bases from J, with 24 bases between. This CDR3 comprises 15 residues. The CDR3 sequence is CASGSWAEPPFEQYF. DNA of the CDR3: TGTGCCAGTGGGTCGTGGGCAGAACCACCTTTCGAGCAGTACTTC.

As concerns this clonotype: This may be a read error, as it is one base from a much larger clone. The CDR3 nucleotides read TGTGCCAGCAGCTTTTTAGGCACGAACACTGAAGCTTTATTT. Translating gives CASSFLGTNTEALF. The chain carries TRBV11-2 and TRBJ1-1; D is ambiguous. The CDR3 has 14 residues. In germline, CDR1 is SGHAT, CDR2 FQNNGV.

This clonotype was found many times. The rearrangement joins TRBV28 to TRBJ1-5; 7 bases are shared with TRBD1. This CDR3 is built from 18 residues. With V trimmed by 5 bases and J by 2 bases, 15 bases remained unmatched. CDR1 is MDHEN, CDR2 SYDVKM, per germline. CDR3 in amino acids: CASSPRGGETGRNQPQHF. The CDR3 nucleotides read TGTGCCAGCAGTCCCCGAGGGGGTGAGACAGGGCGCAATCAGCCCCAGCATTTT.

The sample holds many counts of this clonotype. This chain connects TRBV28 to TRBJ2-7, with D perhaps matching TRBD1 (5 bases). Germline loops: CDR1 MDHEN, CDR2 SYDVKM. CDR3 size: 13 residues. V shed 4 bases and J shed 3 bases, with 10 bases lying between them. CDR3 nucleotide sequence: TGTGCCAGCAGTTCCGGACACGGCTACGAGCAGTACTTC. This codes for CASSSGHGYEQYF. Supplemented by reference TRBV28 and TRBJ2-7, the full variable domain reads DVKVTQSSRYLVKRTGEKVFLECVQDMDHENMFWYRQDPGLGLRLIYFSYDVKMKEKGDIPEGYSVSREKKERFSLILESASTNQTSMYLCASSSGHGYEQYFGPGTRLTVT.

The J gene is TRBJ2-7, the V gene TRBV6-1; 7 nucleotides line up with TRBD2. The V gene's germline CDR1 is MNHNS and CDR2 SASEGT. The ends lost 8 bases at V and 2 bases at J; junction bases unmatched: 9. The length of the CDR3 is 14 residues. The CDR3 nucleotides read TGTGCCAGCTTACGGGCGGGAGCCACCTACGAGCAGTACTTC. Protein: CASLRAGATYEQYF.

The chain couples TRBV9 to TRBJ1-4; D is ambiguous. This CDR3 is built from 16 residues. Trimming left V 0 bases short and J 0 bases short, with 9 bases between. Germline CDR1 is SGDLS and CDR2 is YYNGEE. In DNA form, the CDR3 reads TGTGCCAGCAGCGTAGGTCTTCTAGCAACTAATGAAAAACTGTTTTTT. Translating gives CASSVGLLATNEKLFF.